Presented here are 6 T cell receptor beta chains from one specimen sequenced in a study of shared clonotypes between healthy human individuals. Clones were read by immunoSEQ multiplex PCR, and TCRdb kept only the in-frame ones, dropping some. Here the sample spans around 88,000 clones, around 67% being singletons. The sequenced sample was memory CD8+ T cells sorted from blood. The subset here: CD45RO+ cells pooled with CCR7-negative TemRA cells. These receptors were obtained from a man aged 30 to 39 in good health.

In its sample, this clone ranks as medium-sized (0.01 to 0.1%). The chain uses TRBV6-1 and TRBJ2-1, with 10 bases lining up with TRBD2. This CDR3 spans 13 amino acids. V shed 8 bases and J 10 bases; nucleotides not matched to a gene: 8. The germline gives CDR1 MNHNS, CDR2 SASEGT. CDR3 DNA: TGTGCCAGCGGGCTAGCGGGGGCGAACGAGCAGTTCTTC. This sequence encodes CASGLAGANEQFF.

This chain connects TRBV4-3 to TRBJ2-1, with D possibly matching TRBD2 (5 bases). Trimming left V 0 bases short and J 0 bases short, with 9 bases between. The germline V gene encodes CDR1 LGHNA and CDR2 YSLEER. CDR3 size: 16 residues. CDR3 sequence (DNA): TGCGCCAGCAGCCAAGACAGCGGCGGCTCCTACAATGAGCAGTTCTTC. This gives the protein CASSQDSGGSYNEQFF.

The chain recombines TRBV7-2 with TRBJ2-7, with 11 bases lining up with TRBD2. Germline-derived CDR1 and CDR2 are SGHTA and FQGNSA. There are 15 residues in the CDR3. J lost 6 bases, V lost 5 bases, and 9 bases had no gene match. The CDR3 here is CASSITSGSGSEQYF. As DNA, the CDR3 is TGTGCCAGCAGCATTACTAGCGGGAGCGGGAGCGAGCAGTACTTC.

This rearrangement joins TRBV29-1 to TRBJ1-2; D is perhaps TRBD1 (6 bases). Germline values: CDR1 SQVTM, CDR2 ANQGSEA. V gave up 3 bases and J gave up 7 bases, with 21 bases separating them. The CDR3 is 15 residues long. The CDR3 reads CSVDLDNRDGFGYTF. The CDR3 DNA sequence: TGCAGCGTTGACTTAGATAACAGGGACGGCTTTGGCTACACCTTC.

This chain links TRBV7-2 with TRBJ2-1; 13 positions agree with TRBD2. The CDR3 is 18 residues long. Trimming at V came to 1 base and at J to 7 bases, leaving 10 bases not matched to a gene. Per the germline V gene, CDR1 is SGHTA and CDR2 is FQGNSA. CDR3 bases: TGTGCCAGCAGCTTAGGGGGGGCACCGGGACTAGCGGGAAATGAGCAGTTCTTC. Residues: CASSLGGAPGLAGNEQFF.

This clone was recorded many times. This sequence joins TRBV28 and TRBJ2-7; D is unclear. Trimming removed 4 bases from V and 4 bases from J, with 5 bases in between. There are 11 residues in the CDR3. Germline V gene sequence: CDR1 MDHEN, CDR2 SYDVKM. This CDR3 is CASSSQYEQYF. The CDR3 DNA is TGTGCCAGCAGTTCCCAATACGAGCAGTACTTC. Full variable domain (missing parts from reference TRBV28 and TRBJ2-7): DVKVTQSSRYLVKRTGEKVFLECVQDMDHENMFWYRQDPGLGLRLIYFSYDVKMKEKGDIPEGYSVSREKKERFSLILESASTNQTSMYLCASSSQYEQYFGPGTRLTVT.